This is a list of T cell receptor beta chains from one sample in a study of T cell responses to AZD1222 COVID-19 vaccine. The repertoire was sequenced with immunoSEQ multiplex PCR; TCRdb's copy has only in-frame clones and lacks some. The data show more than 80,000 clones, with about 90% seen just once and approximately 5% held by the top ten. The sequencing here drew on peripheral blood, taken on day 0 of AZD1222 vaccination. The receptors here all came from an adult in good health. CDR3s include the opening cysteine and the closing phenylalanine or tryptophan. A D gene is named only where the DNA matches it firmly. Clone size is given for some rows only: seen once, a few or many times, or a class if the clone is expanded.

abundance	j_gene	v_gene	d_gene	CDR3aa	CDR3nt
once	TRBJ1-5	TRBV28	-	CASSPPLFVGSNQPQHF	TGTGCCAGCAGTCCCCCCCTTTTCGTAGGGAGCAATCAGCCCCAGCATTTT
-	TRBJ1-4	TRBV11-2	TRBD1	CASSPRGGITNEKLFF	TGTGCCAGCAGCCCCAGGGGGGGGATAACTAATGAAAAACTGTTTTTT
-	TRBJ1-2	TRBV14	-	CASSQDLVYGYTF	TGTGCCAGCAGCCAAGATTTGGTTTATGGCTACACCTTC
-	TRBJ2-1	TRBV7-2	TRBD1	CASSLAPGTVSYNEQFF	TGTGCCAGCAGCTTAGCGCCGGGGACAGTCTCCTACAATGAGCAGTTCTTC
-	TRBJ1-1	TRBV5-1	-	CASSLGSNTEAFF	TGCGCCAGCAGCCTCGGGTCGAACACTGAAGCTTTCTTT
few	TRBJ2-7	TRBV7-3	-	CASSLGASGSYEQYF	TGTGCCAGCAGCTTAGGAGCCTCGGGGTCCTACGAGCAGTACTTC
-	TRBJ2-1	TRBV5-4	-	CASSSKLSDNEQFF	TGTGCCAGCAGTTCCAAATTAAGCGACAATGAGCAGTTCTTC
-	TRBJ1-2	TRBV7-9	TRBD1	CASSLGQGGYGYTF	TGTGCCAGCAGCTTAGGACAGGGGGGGTATGGCTACACCTTC
-	TRBJ1-4	TRBV7-2	-	CASSLGTPATNEKLFF	TGTGCCAGCAGCTTAGGGACACCTGCAACTAATGAAAAACTGTTTTTT
-	TRBJ1-4	TRBV12-5	TRBD1	CASGLVRWGTGGRLFF	TGTGCTAGTGGTTTGGTACGGTGGGGGACAGGGGGCCGACTGTTTTTT
once	TRBJ2-1	TRBV25-1	TRBD2	CASSRPGEGNHNEQFF	TGTGCCAGCAGTCGCCCGGGGGAGGGGAACCACAATGAGCAGTTCTTC
-	TRBJ1-2	TRBV15	-	CATSGAGFGFKAGYTF	TGTGCCACCAGCGGAGCGGGGTTCGGCTTTAAGGCGGGCTACACCTTC
-	TRBJ2-7	TRBV2	-	CASRRSGGSEQYF	TGTGCCAGCAGGCGGTCAGGCGGCAGCGAGCAGTACTTC
-	TRBJ1-4	TRBV6-5	-	CASSSRPGRVEKLFF	TGTGCCAGCAGTTCCAGGCCAGGGCGGGTCGAAAAACTGTTTTTT
-	TRBJ2-3	TRBV13	-	CASSLSSVPSTDTQYF	TGTGCCAGCAGCCTATCTAGCGTCCCTAGCACAGATACGCAGTATTTT
-	TRBJ2-1	TRBV5-6	TRBD2	CASSGSLLAGYNEQFF	TGTGCCAGCAGCGGCTCCCTACTAGCGGGATACAATGAGCAGTTCTTC
-	TRBJ1-5	TRBV4-2	-	CASSQGGPQPQHF	TGTGCCAGCAGCCAAGGGGGGCCTCAGCCCCAGCATTTT
-	TRBJ2-5	TRBV5-1	-	CASSPASVGETQYF	TGCGCCAGCAGCCCGGCTAGTGTAGGAGAGACCCAGTACTTC
-	TRBJ2-3	TRBV6-6	-	CASRLGRVGDTQYF	TGTGCCAGCAGACTCGGGAGAGTAGGAGATACGCAGTATTTT
-	TRBJ2-3	TRBV5-4	-	CASSLYGNYRYADTQYF	TGTGCCAGCAGCTTATACGGTAACTACAGATACGCAGATACGCAGTATTTT
-	TRBJ2-7	TRBV9	-	CASSVAGHEQYF	TGTGCCAGCAGCGTAGCAGGGCACGAGCAGTACTTC
-	TRBJ2-1	TRBV11-2	-	CASSLEDNEQFF	TGTGCCAGCAGCTTAGAGGACAATGAGCAGTTCTTC
-	TRBJ2-4	TRBV20-1	-	CSASWRGVGIQYF	TGCAGTGCTAGTTGGAGGGGGGTCGGCATTCAGTACTTC
-	TRBJ1-5	TRBV28	-	CASRRFGTDNQPQHF	TGTGCCAGCAGGCGTTTCGGGACGGACAATCAGCCCCAGCATTTT
-	TRBJ2-7	TRBV4-1	-	CASSRDTPGGRYEQYF	TGCGCCAGCAGCCGAGACACCCCCGGGGGCCGGTACGAGCAGTACTTC
-	TRBJ2-1	TRBV11-3	TRBD2	CASSLGTSGYNEQFF	TGTGCCAGCAGCTTAGGGACTAGCGGCTACAATGAGCAGTTCTTC
-	TRBJ2-3	TRBV10-3	-	CAIRPDSVSTDTQYF	TGTGCCATCCGCCCTGATTCGGTTAGCACAGATACGCAGTATTTT
-	TRBJ2-7	TRBV27	-	CASSLVSGDYEQYF	TGTGCCAGCAGTTTAGTTTCAGGGGACTACGAGCAGTACTTC
-	TRBJ2-7	TRBV11-2	-	CASSSGTSYEQYF	TGTGCCAGCAGCTCCGGCACCTCCTACGAGCAGTACTTC
-	TRBJ2-5	TRBV7-2	TRBD2	CASSLGPRSGRIQETQYF	TGTGCCAGCAGCTTAGGCCCCAGGAGCGGGAGGATCCAAGAGACCCAGTACTTC
-	TRBJ2-1	TRBV5-1	TRBD1	CASSGGQGYNEQFF	TGCGCCAGCAGCGGGGGACAGGGGTACAATGAGCAGTTCTTC
-	TRBJ2-7	TRBV19	-	CASRIGPGYEQYF	TGTGCCAGTAGGATAGGTCCCGGGTACGAGCAGTACTTC
-	TRBJ1-4	TRBV5-1	-	CASSPLGALGLFF	TGCGCCAGCAGTCCCCTGGGGGCGCTTGGTCTGTTTTTT
few	TRBJ2-5	TRBV5-1	TRBD1	CASSGGTGGYQETQYF	TGCGCCAGCAGTGGAGGGACAGGGGGATACCAAGAGACCCAGTACTTC
-	TRBJ1-1	TRBV11-1	-	CASSLAPGGNTEAFF	TGTGCCAGCAGCTTAGCCCCCGGGGGAAACACTGAAGCTTTCTTT
-	TRBJ1-6	TRBV27	-	CASKGGRGNSPLHF	TGTGCCAGCAAGGGTGGCAGGGGTAATTCACCCCTCCACTTT
-	TRBJ2-1	TRBV6-2/TRBV6-3	-	CASSARDGSSYNEQFF	TGTGCCAGCAGTGCCAGGGACGGGAGCTCCTACAATGAGCAGTTCTTC
-	TRBJ2-1	TRBV6-4	TRBD2	CASSGGLAGEDEQFF	TGTGCCAGCAGCGGTGGACTAGCGGGAGAGGATGAGCAGTTCTTC
few	TRBJ1-5	TRBV28	-	CASIGGGTGQPQHF	TGTGCCAGCATCGGGGGGGGTACCGGACAGCCCCAGCATTTT
-	TRBJ2-3	TRBV7-2	TRBD2	CASSFYSGRASADTQYF	TGTGCCAGCAGCTTTTATAGCGGGAGGGCCAGCGCAGATACGCAGTATTTT
-	TRBJ2-1	TRBV7-3	TRBD2	CASSLRLAGTDEQFF	TGTGCCAGCAGCTTACGGCTAGCGGGAACAGATGAGCAGTTCTTC
-	TRBJ2-7	TRBV2	TRBD1	CASSEWSPGQGYEQYF	TGTGCCAGCAGTGAATGGTCCCCGGGACAGGGCTACGAGCAGTACTTC
-	TRBJ1-2	TRBV6-5	-	CASGGYKLYGYTF	TGTGCCAGCGGGGGCTACAAACTCTATGGCTACACCTTC
-	TRBJ1-1	TRBV7-9	TRBD1	CASSLYSDRAFAFF	TGTGCCAGCAGCTTATATTCCGACAGGGCGTTCGCTTTCTTT
-	TRBJ2-1	TRBV11-3	TRBD2	CASSLGVAGGTEQFF	TGTGCCAGCAGCTTAGGGGTAGCGGGAGGGACCGAGCAGTTCTTC
-	TRBJ2-7	TRBV7-2	TRBD1	CASSFTGVSYEQYF	TGTGCCAGCAGCTTTACAGGGGTTTCCTACGAGCAGTACTTC
-	TRBJ1-6	TRBV3-1/TRBV3-2	-	CASSQDEGDGNSPLHF	TGTGCCAGCAGCCAAGATGAGGGAGACGGGAATTCACCCCTCCACTTT
-	TRBJ2-3	TRBV7-9	-	CASRRNADTQYF	TGTGCCAGCAGACGGAACGCGGATACGCAGTATTTT
-	TRBJ2-3	TRBV3-1/TRBV3-2	-	CASSTTGDGDTQYF	TGTGCCAGCAGTACAACGGGCGATGGGGATACGCAGTATTTT
-	TRBJ1-2	TRBV29-1	-	CSVGRVNYGYTF	TGCAGCGTTGGGAGGGTTAACTATGGCTACACCTTC
once	TRBJ1-5	TRBV7-2	-	CASSLDGVSNQPQHF	TGTGCCAGCAGCTTAGACGGGGTTAGCAATCAGCCCCAGCATTTT
-	TRBJ2-1	TRBV7-2	-	CASSLVGVEQFF	TGTGCCAGCAGCCTAGTGGGGGTAGAGCAGTTCTTC